This TCR beta chain stems from a study of Ad26.COV2.S vaccination and SARS-CoV-2 variants. Study background: Enrolled in COV1001, the donor was in the Ad26.COV2.S trial arm, which received the vaccine. Study-wide results and caveats: Recipients of vaccine and of placebo showed similar breadth of their non-spike TCR repertoires.

Data came from immunoSEQ multiplex PCR; TCRdb stores just in-frame clones and leaves some out. The sample lists about 400,000 clones; about nine tenths were seen once. Regarding treatment: some 20 received Ad26.COV2.S at low or high dose, single or two shots; about 5 received placebo; per-sample allocation not given. Day 63 after the first injection of vaccine or placebo was the sampling time. Trimming took off 3 bases at V and 8 bases at J, with 8 bases between the two ends. This CDR3 is built from 12 residues. Germline V CDR1 and CDR2: WSHSY, SAAADI. This clone was seen a single time. What it binds is not known.

The receptor was isolated from a person between 18 and 65 years old who received the Ad26.COV2.S COVID-19 vaccine or a placebo. The rearrangement links TRBV10-2 to TRBJ2-1; D unresolved. Sequencing was performed on peripheral blood, taken in a trial of Ad26.COV2.S vaccine versus placebo. In DNA, the CDR3 is TGCGCCAGCAGTGAAGGTAGCTATGAGCAGTTCTTC. This codes for CASSEGSYEQFF.